This TCR beta chain derives from a study of CD8 T cells in ankylosing spondylitis. Study results and caveats: A motif in TCR beta, a set of seven to nine highly homologous variants, appeared characteristic of ankylosing spondylitis blood.

MiXCR, applied by TCRdb to the 5' RACE reads, yields one record per CDR3 protein. The profile covers hundreds of thousands of distinct CDR3 sequences, with 25% to 30% appearing a single time and 0.89% taken by the ten largest. V lost 0 bases, J lost 0 bases, and 7 bases lay in between. Germline CDR1 is SGHRS and CDR2 is YFSETQ. CDR3 length: 16 residues. As to this clonotype: Its target is unknown.

The rearrangement uses TRBV5-1 and TRBJ2-6, with D uncertain. This receptor was identified in a male donor with ankylosing spondylitis. Sequenced sample: blood, either unsorted or a sorted T cell fraction (not recorded which). The CDR3 region is CASSLERASGANVLTF. The CDR3 bases are TGCGCCAGCAGCTTGGAGAGAGCCTCTGGGGCCAACGTCCTGACTTTC.